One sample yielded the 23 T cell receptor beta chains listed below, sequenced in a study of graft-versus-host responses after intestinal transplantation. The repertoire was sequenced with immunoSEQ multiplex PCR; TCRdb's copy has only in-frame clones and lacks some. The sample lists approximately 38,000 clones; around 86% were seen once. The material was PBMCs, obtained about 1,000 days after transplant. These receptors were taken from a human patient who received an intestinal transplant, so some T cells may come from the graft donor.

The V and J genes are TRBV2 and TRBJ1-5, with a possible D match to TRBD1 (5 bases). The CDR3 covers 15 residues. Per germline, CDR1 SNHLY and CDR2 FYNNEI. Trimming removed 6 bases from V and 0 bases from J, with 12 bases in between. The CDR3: CASRPSGYSNQPQHF. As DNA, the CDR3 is TGTGCCAGCAGACCCTCAGGGTATAGCAATCAGCCCCAGCATTTT.

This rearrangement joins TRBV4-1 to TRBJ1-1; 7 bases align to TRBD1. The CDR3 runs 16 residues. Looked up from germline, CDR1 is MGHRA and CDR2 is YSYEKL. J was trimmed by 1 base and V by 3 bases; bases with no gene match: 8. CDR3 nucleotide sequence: TGCGCCAGCAGCCAGGAGGGGGCGGGAAGGAACACTGAAGCTTTCTTT. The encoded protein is CASSQEGAGRNTEAFF.

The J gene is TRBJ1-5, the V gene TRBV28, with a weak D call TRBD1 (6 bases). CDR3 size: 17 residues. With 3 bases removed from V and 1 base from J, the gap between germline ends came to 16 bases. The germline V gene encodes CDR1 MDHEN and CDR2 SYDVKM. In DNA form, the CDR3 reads TGTGCCAGCAGTTTTCTGGGGGGCGGGAGAAGCAATCAGCCCCAGCATTTT. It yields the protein CASSFLGGGRSNQPQHF. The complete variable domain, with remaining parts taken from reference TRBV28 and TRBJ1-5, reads DVKVTQSSRYLVKRTGEKVFLECVQDMDHENMFWYRQDPGLGLRLIYFSYDVKMKEKGDIPEGYSVSREKKERFSLILESASTNQTSMYLCASSFLGGGRSNQPQHFGDGTRLSIL.

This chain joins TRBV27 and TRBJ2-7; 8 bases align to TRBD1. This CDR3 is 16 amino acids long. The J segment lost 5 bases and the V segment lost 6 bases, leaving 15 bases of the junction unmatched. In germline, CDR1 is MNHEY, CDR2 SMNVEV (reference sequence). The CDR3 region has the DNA TGTGCCAGCAGACCCGTTGATTTGGACAGGGTGAACGAGCAGTACTTC. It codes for CASRPVDLDRVNEQYF.

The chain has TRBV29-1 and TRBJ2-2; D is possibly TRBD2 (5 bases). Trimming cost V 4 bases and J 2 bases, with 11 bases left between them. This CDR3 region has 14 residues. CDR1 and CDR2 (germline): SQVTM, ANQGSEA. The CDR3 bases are TGCAGCGTTGTCGGGATCTCAAACACCGGGGAGCTGTTTTTT. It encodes CSVVGISNTGELFF.

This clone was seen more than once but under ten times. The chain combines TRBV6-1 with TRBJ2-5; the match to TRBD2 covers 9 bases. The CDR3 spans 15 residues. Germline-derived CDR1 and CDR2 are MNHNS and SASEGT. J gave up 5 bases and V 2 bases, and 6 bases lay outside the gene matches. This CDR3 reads CASSEHGGGAETQYF. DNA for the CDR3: TGTGCCAGCAGTGAACACGGCGGGGGGGCGGAGACCCAGTACTTC.

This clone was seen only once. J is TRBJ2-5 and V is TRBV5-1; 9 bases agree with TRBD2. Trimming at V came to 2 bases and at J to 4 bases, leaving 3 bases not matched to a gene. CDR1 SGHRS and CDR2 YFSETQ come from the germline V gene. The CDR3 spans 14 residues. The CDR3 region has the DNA TGCGCCAGCAGCTTTAGCGGGAGTCGAGAGACCCAGTACTTC. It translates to CASSFSGSRETQYF. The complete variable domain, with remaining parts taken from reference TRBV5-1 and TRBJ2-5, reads KAGVTQTPRYLIKTRGQQVTLSCSPISGHRSVSWYQQTPGQGLQFLFEYFSETQRNKGNFPGRFSGRQFSNSRSEMNVSTLELGDSALYLCASSFSGSRETQYFGPGTRLLVL.

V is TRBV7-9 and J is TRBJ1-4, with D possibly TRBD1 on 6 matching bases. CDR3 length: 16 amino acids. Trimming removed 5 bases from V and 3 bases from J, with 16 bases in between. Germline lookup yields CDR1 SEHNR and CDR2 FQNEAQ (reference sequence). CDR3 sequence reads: CASSPGTSTSNEKLFF. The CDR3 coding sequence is TGTGCCAGCAGCCCCGGGACATCTACGTCTAATGAAAAACTGTTTTTT.

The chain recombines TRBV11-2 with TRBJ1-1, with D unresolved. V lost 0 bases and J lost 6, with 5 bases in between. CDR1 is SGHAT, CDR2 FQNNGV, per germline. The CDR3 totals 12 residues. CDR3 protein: CASSLELAEAFF. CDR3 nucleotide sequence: TGTGCCAGCAGCTTAGAGTTGGCTGAAGCTTTCTTT.

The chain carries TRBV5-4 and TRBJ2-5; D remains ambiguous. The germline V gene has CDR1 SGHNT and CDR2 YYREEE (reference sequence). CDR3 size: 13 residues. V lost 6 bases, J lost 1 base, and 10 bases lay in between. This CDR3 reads CASKGTRQETQYF. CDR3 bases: TGTGCCAGCAAGGGCACCCGCCAAGAGACCCAGTACTTC.

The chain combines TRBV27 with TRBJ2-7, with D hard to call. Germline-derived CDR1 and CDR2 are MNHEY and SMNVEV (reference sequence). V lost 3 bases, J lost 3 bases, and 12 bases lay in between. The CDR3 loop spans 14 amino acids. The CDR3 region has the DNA TGTGCCAGCAGTTTTGACCGGGCCCACTACGAGCAGTACTTC. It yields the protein CASSFDRAHYEQYF.

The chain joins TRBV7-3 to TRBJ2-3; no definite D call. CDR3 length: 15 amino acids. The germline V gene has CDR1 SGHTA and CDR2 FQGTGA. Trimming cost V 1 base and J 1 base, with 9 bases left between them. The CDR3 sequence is CASSLIPQGTDTQYF. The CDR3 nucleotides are TGTGCCAGCAGCTTAATCCCCCAGGGCACAGATACGCAGTATTTT.

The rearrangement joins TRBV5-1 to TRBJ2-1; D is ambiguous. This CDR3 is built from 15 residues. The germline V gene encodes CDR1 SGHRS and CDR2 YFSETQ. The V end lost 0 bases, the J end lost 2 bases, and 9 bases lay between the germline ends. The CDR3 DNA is TGCGCCAGCAGCTTGGATGCACCCACCTACAATGAGCAGTTCTTC. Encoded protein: CASSLDAPTYNEQFF.

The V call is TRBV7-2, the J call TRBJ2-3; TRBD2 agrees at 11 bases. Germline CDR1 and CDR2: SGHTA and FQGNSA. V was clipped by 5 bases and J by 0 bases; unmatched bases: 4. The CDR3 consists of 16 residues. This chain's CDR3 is CASSVTSGTSTDTQYF. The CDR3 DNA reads TGTGCCAGCAGCGTGACTAGCGGGACTAGCACAGATACGCAGTATTTT.

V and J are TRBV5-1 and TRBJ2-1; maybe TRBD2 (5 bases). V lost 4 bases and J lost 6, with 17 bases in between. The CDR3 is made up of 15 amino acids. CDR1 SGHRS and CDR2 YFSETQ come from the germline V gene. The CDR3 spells CASSLTTSSGNEQFF. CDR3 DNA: TGCGCCAGCAGCCTGACTACCAGCTCTGGCAATGAGCAGTTCTTC.

CDR3 sequence reads: CASSRVTPARGEKLFF. CDR3 DNA sequence: TGTGCCAGCAGCCGAGTGACACCAGCTCGAGGTGAAAAACTGTTTTTT. The V and J genes are TRBV5-6 and TRBJ1-4; D not resolved. Per germline, CDR1 SGHDT and CDR2 YYEEEE. CDR3 size: 16 residues. Trimming left V 4 bases short and J 7 bases short, with 20 bases between.

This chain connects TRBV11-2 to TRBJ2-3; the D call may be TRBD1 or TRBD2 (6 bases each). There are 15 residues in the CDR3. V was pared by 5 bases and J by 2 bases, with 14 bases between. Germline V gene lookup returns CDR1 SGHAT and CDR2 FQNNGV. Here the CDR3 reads CASSPGATITDTQYF. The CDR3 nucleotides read TGTGCCAGCAGCCCGGGGGCCACTATCACAGATACGCAGTATTTT. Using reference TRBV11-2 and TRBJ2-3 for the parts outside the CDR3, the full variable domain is EAGVAQSPRYKIIEKRQSVAFWCNPISGHATLYWYQQILGQGPKLLIQFQNNGVVDDSQLPKDRFSAERLKGVDSTLKIQPAKLEDSAVYLCASSPGATITDTQYFGPGTRLTVL.

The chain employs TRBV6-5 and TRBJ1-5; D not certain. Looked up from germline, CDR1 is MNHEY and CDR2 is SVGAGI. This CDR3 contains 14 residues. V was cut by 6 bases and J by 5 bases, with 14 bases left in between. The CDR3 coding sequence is TGTGCCAGCAGCCTCGACTGGAGCTATCAGCCCCAGCATTTT. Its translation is CASSLDWSYQPQHF.

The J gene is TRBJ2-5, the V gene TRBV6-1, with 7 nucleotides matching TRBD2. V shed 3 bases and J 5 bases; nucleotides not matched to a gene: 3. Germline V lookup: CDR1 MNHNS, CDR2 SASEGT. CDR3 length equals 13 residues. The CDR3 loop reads CASSESGVETQYF. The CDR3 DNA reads TGTGCCAGCAGTGAGAGCGGGGTCGAGACCCAGTACTTC.

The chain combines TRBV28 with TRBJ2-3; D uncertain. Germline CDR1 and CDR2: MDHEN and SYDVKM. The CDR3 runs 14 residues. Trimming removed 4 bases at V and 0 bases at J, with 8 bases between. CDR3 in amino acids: CASSWVSSTDTQYF. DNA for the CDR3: TGTGCCAGCAGTTGGGTGAGTAGCACAGATACGCAGTATTTT.

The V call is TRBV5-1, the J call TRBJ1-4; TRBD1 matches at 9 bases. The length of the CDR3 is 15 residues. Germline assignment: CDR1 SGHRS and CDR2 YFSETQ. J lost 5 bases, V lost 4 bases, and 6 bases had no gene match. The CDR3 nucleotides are TGCGCCAGCAGCATAGGACAGGGGAAAAATGAAAAACTGTTTTTT. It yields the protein CASSIGQGKNEKLFF.

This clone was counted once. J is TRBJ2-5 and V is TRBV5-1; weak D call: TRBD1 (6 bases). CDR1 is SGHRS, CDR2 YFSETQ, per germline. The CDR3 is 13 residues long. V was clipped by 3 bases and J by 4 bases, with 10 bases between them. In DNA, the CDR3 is TGCGCCAGCAGCTCGGGACAAGGAGAGACCCAGTACTTC. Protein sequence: CASSSGQGETQYF.

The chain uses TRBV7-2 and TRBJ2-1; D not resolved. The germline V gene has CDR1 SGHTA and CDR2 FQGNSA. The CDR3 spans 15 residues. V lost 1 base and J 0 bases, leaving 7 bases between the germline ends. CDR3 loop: CASSLGPASYNEQFF. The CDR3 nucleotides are TGTGCCAGCAGCTTAGGTCCAGCCTCCTACAATGAGCAGTTCTTC. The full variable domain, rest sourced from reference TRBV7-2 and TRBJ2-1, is GAGVSQSPSNKVTEKGKDVELRCDPISGHTALYWYRQSLGQGLEFLIYFQGNSAPDKSGLPSDRFSAERTGGSVSTLTIQRTQQEDSAVYLCASSLGPASYNEQFFGPGTRLTVL.